What follows are 22 T cell receptor beta chains derived from one specimen sequenced in a study of blood T cell repertoires in COVID-19. Sequencing was performed with immunoSEQ multiplex PCR; in TCRdb, only in-frame clones are kept and a portion is missing. This table has approximately 390,000 clones, 88% appearing once. Sequencing input: PBMCs or T cells enriched from blood (not recorded which). Receptor source: a woman in her forties with acute COVID-19.

This chain joins TRBV9 and TRBJ2-2; the match to TRBD2 covers 14 bases. Germline V lookup: CDR1 SGDLS, CDR2 YYNGEE. V was clipped by 3 bases and J by 7 bases; unmatched bases: 5. CDR3 length equals 16 residues. The CDR3 loop is CASSATSGGANGELFF. The CDR3 nucleotides are TGTGCCAGCAGCGCGACTAGCGGGGGGGCCAACGGGGAGCTGTTTTTT.

As concerns this clone: Other DNA sequences in the same sample also yield this CDR3. V and J are TRBV19 and TRBJ2-3; D is possibly TRBD2 (5 bases). Germline V lookup: CDR1 LNHDA, CDR2 SQIVND (reference sequence). The germline V and J ends were trimmed by 5 bases and 0 bases, with 9 bases remaining between them. The CDR3 runs 14 residues. As DNA, the CDR3 is TGTGCCAGTAGTTCACGGACTAGCACAGATACGCAGTATTTT. Its translation: CASSSRTSTDTQYF.

The chain joins TRBV5-1 to TRBJ2-7; possible D gene TRBD1, 6 bases. Germline CDR1 and CDR2: SGHRS and YFSETQ. This CDR3 spans 15 amino acids. The ends were cut back, 0 bases at V and 0 bases at J, with 10 bases in the middle. This CDR3 is CASSLDRARSYEQYF. DNA for the CDR3: TGCGCCAGCAGCTTGGACAGGGCTCGCTCCTACGAGCAGTACTTC.

V and J are TRBV10-1 and TRBJ1-6; no reliable D call. The CDR3 length is 14 residues. Deletions cut 3 bases from V and 7 bases from J, with 10 bases between. Germline V lookup: CDR1 WNHNN, CDR2 SYGVQD (reference sequence). CDR3 DNA: TGCGCCAGCAGTGAATTGGCGGAGAATTCACCCCTCCACTTT. Translated, it gives CASSELAENSPLHF.

There are a few counts of this clone. The chain has TRBV5-4 and TRBJ2-7; D is possibly TRBD1 (6 bases). The CDR3 covers 15 residues. In germline, CDR1 is SGHNT, CDR2 YYREEE (reference sequence). Deletions cut 1 base from V and 5 bases from J, with 16 bases between. CDR3 nucleotides: TGTGCCAGCAGCTTGTGGGGCAGGGGCACCCACGAGCAGTACTTC. This encodes CASSLWGRGTHEQYF.

The V and J genes are TRBV18 and TRBJ2-7, with 9 nucleotides matching TRBD2. The V segment lost 3 bases and the J segment 3 bases; nucleotides outside the gene matches: 12. CDR3 length equals 17 residues. Germline CDR1 KGHSH, CDR2 LQKENI. In DNA form, the CDR3 reads TGTGCCAGCTCACCCCCCACTTCTAGCGGGGTCATCTACGAGCAGTACTTC. As protein: CASSPPTSSGVIYEQYF.

This chain uses TRBV7-9 with TRBJ1-4; 10 bases are shared with TRBD1. Germline CDR1 reads SEHNR; CDR2 reads FQNEAQ (reference sequence). The CDR3 runs to 17 residues. Trimming removed 4 bases from V and 5 bases from J; junction bases left unmatched: 10. The CDR3 nucleotides are TGTGCCAGCAGCTCAGGGTTACCGGGACAGGGGAATGAAAAACTGTTTTTT. It encodes CASSSGLPGQGNEKLFF.

In regard to this clone: Other DNA sequences in the same sample also yield this CDR3. The V gene is TRBV29-1, the J gene TRBJ1-2; 12 bases map to TRBD1. The V gene's germline CDR1 is SQVTM and CDR2 ANQGSEA. CDR3 length equals 13 residues. Trimming removed 6 bases from V and 4 bases from J; junction bases left unmatched: 3. Here the CDR3 reads CSVGTGGLYGYTF. The DNA of the CDR3 is TGCAGCGTGGGGACAGGGGGCCTCTATGGCTACACCTTC. The entire variable domain, with the rest obtained from reference TRBV29-1 and TRBJ1-2, is as follows: SAVISQKPSRDICQRGTSLTIQCQVDSQVTMMFWYRQQPGQSLTLIATANQGSEATYESGFVIDKFPISRPNLTFSTLTVSNMSPEDSSIYLCSVGTGGLYGYTFGSGTRLTVV.

The CDR3 loop reads CASSLYQGRSNYGYTF. The CDR3 DNA follows: TGTGCCAGCAGCTTATACCAGGGGCGGTCGAACTATGGCTACACCTTC. The rearrangement joins TRBV11-2 to TRBJ1-2, with a possible D match to TRBD1 (6 bases). CDR3 length equals 16 residues. Germline V lookup: CDR1 SGHAT, CDR2 FQNNGV. V was clipped by 2 bases and J by 2 bases, with 15 bases between them.

The chain couples TRBV5-4 to TRBJ2-2, with 8 bases matching TRBD1. The J segment lost 4 bases and the V segment lost 4 bases, leaving 6 bases of the junction unmatched. There are 15 residues in the CDR3. Germline V gene data show CDR1 as SGHNT and CDR2 as YYREEE (reference sequence). CDR3 sequence: CASSRVTGGTGELFF. The CDR3 DNA reads TGTGCCAGCAGCCGAGTCACAGGGGGCACCGGGGAGCTGTTTTTT. Full variable domain (remainder filled in from reference TRBV5-4 and TRBJ2-2): ETGVTQSPTHLIKTRGQQVTLRCSSQSGHNTVSWYQQALGQGPQFIFQYYREEENGRGNFPPRFSGLQFPNYSSELNVNALELDDSALYLCASSRVTGGTGELFFGEGSRLTVL.

CDR3 sequence: CASSEQYNSPLHF. Written as DNA, the CDR3 is TGCGCCAGCAGCGAGCAATATAATTCACCCCTCCACTTT. The J gene is TRBJ1-6, the V gene TRBV5-1; D remains ambiguous. The V gene's germline CDR1 is SGHRS and CDR2 YFSETQ. CDR3 length: 13 residues. Trimming removed 4 bases at V and 4 bases at J, with 6 bases between.

This clone was observed a few times. The J gene is TRBJ2-3, the V gene TRBV5-1; 8 bases line up with TRBD1. The V and J ends lost 5 bases and 1 base, in that order; junction bases with no gene match: 3. The V gene's germline CDR1 is SGHRS and CDR2 YFSETQ. This CDR3 has 14 residues. CDR3 nucleotide sequence: TGCGCCAGCAGGCAGACAGGGGGCACAGATACGCAGTATTTT. Its protein product is CASRQTGGTDTQYF.

The rearrangement uses TRBV10-2 and TRBJ2-1; TRBD2 matches at 9 bases. The CDR3 is 15 amino acids. Trimming cost V 4 bases and J 4 bases; bases outside gene matches: 5. Germline V gene lookup returns CDR1 WSHSY and CDR2 SAAADI. The CDR3 here is CASSALAGVYNEQFF. The DNA of the CDR3 is TGCGCCAGCAGTGCTTTAGCGGGGGTATACAATGAGCAGTTCTTC.

This rearrangement joins TRBV6-2 or TRBV6-3 to TRBJ1-2; no clear D. This CDR3 has 11 amino acids. CDR1 MNHEY and CDR2 SVGEGT come from the germline V gene. V was pared by 2 bases and J by 7 bases, with 5 bases between. The CDR3 nucleotides are TGTGCCAGCAGTTACCAGGCTGGCTACACCTTC. It yields the protein CASSYQAGYTF.

The chain carries TRBV9 and TRBJ2-2, with D perhaps TRBD1 (5 bases). The CDR3 covers 15 residues. Germline CDR1 SGDLS, CDR2 YYNGEE. V dropped 5 bases and J dropped 1 base, with 12 bases sitting between them. The DNA for the CDR3 is TGTGCCAGCAGTCGTGACAGCGTGAACACCGGGGAGCTGTTTTTT. This sequence encodes CASSRDSVNTGELFF.

This chain uses TRBV30 with TRBJ1-5; 8 bases are a match to TRBD1. Germline CDR1 and CDR2: GTSNPN and SVGIG (reference sequence). The CDR3 totals 14 residues. V lost 0 bases and J lost 5; bases outside the gene matches: 3. CDR3 sequence reads: CAWSVGQGYQPQHF. As DNA, the CDR3 is TGTGCCTGGAGTGTCGGACAGGGTTATCAGCCCCAGCATTTT. The complete variable domain, with remaining parts taken from reference TRBV30 and TRBJ1-5, reads SQTIHQWPATLVQPVGSPLSLECTVEGTSNPNLYWYRQAAGRGLQLLFYSVGIGQISSEVPQNLSASRPQDRQFILSSKKLLLSDSGFYLCAWSVGQGYQPQHFGDGTRLSIL.

The chain carries TRBV29-1 and TRBJ1-1; D uncertain. There are 12 residues in the CDR3. V shed 4 bases and J shed 4 bases, with 10 bases lying between them. From germline, CDR1 is SQVTM and CDR2 ANQGSEA. CDR3 sequence: CSVVGRATEAFF. CDR3 DNA: TGCAGCGTTGTAGGGAGGGCCACTGAAGCTTTCTTT.

V and J are TRBV19 and TRBJ1-6; 9 bases map to TRBD1. The CDR3 contains 16 residues. The germline V gene has CDR1 LNHDA and CDR2 SQIVND (reference sequence). Trimming took 2 bases from V and 6 from J; bases not matched to a gene: 5. The DNA for the CDR3 is TGTGCCAGTAGTATACAACAGGGGGCTAGTAATTCACCCCTCCACTTT. It translates to CASSIQQGASNSPLHF.

The genes are TRBV29-1 and TRBJ1-1, with 7 bases matching TRBD1. Germline loops: CDR1 SQVTM, CDR2 ANQGSEA. V lost 2 bases to trimming and J lost 5 bases; unmatched junction nucleotides: 8. The CDR3 length is 14 residues. The CDR3 spells CSVEKTGAATEAFF. Here the CDR3 DNA reads TGCAGCGTTGAAAAAACAGGGGCGGCGACTGAAGCTTTCTTT. Full variable domain (missing parts from reference TRBV29-1 and TRBJ1-1): SAVISQKPSRDICQRGTSLTIQCQVDSQVTMMFWYRQQPGQSLTLIATANQGSEATYESGFVIDKFPISRPNLTFSTLTVSNMSPEDSSIYLCSVEKTGAATEAFFGQGTRLTVV.

The rearrangement uses TRBV5-1 and TRBJ2-7; TRBD1 aligns across 9 bases. The V segment lost 7 bases and the J segment 6 bases; nucleotides outside the gene matches: 17. The germline V gene has CDR1 SGHRS and CDR2 YFSETQ. This CDR3 region has 16 residues. CDR3 nucleotide sequence: TGCGCCAGCCGACCGGGAATAGGACAGGGGATAGGCGAGCAGTACTTC. Translation: CASRPGIGQGIGEQYF.

This clone was observed once. This sample also contains other DNA sequences that code for the same CDR3. The J gene is TRBJ1-5, the V gene TRBV12-3 or TRBV12-4; D unresolved. The CDR3 spans 13 residues. With 3 bases removed from V and 2 bases from J, the gap between germline ends came to 5 bases. The CDR3 loop is CASSLRGNQPQHF. For the CDR3, the DNA is TGTGCCAGCAGTTTGAGGGGCAATCAGCCCCAGCATTTT.

The V gene is TRBV19, the J gene TRBJ1-4, with TRBD1 matching 7 bases. Per the germline V gene, CDR1 is LNHDA and CDR2 is SQIVND (reference sequence). The CDR3 loop spans 15 amino acids. J lost 5 bases, V lost 3 bases, and 6 bases had no gene match. The CDR3 sequence is CASSMAGQKNEKLFF. Here the CDR3 DNA reads TGTGCCAGTAGTATGGCGGGACAGAAAAATGAAAAACTGTTTTTT.